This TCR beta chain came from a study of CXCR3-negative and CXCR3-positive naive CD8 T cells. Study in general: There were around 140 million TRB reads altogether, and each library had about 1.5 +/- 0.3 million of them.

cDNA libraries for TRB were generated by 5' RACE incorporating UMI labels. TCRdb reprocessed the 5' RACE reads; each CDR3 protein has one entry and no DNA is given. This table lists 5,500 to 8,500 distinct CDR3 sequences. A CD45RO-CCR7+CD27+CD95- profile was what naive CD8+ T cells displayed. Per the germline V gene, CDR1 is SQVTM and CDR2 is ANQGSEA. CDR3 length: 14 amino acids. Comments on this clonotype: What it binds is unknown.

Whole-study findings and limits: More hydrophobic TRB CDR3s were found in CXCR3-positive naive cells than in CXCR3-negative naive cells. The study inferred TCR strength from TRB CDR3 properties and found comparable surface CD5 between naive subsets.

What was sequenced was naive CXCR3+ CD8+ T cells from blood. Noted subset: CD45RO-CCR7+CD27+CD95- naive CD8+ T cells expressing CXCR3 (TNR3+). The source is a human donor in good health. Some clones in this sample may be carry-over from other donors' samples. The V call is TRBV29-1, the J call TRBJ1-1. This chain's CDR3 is CSVEAGPLNTEAFF.